A single sample gave rise to the 26 T cell receptor beta chains below, sequenced in a study of blood T cells in healthy people across ages. Through a sample-barcoded 5' primer and a J-beta primer mix, a second PCR was run for roughly 6 to 12 cycles. TCRdb ran MiXCR on the 5' RACE reads and lists one entry per CDR3 protein. The table lists 850,000 or so distinct CDR3 sequences, around 30% of them singletons, with approximately 15% in the top ten. The sequencing input was blood. The receptors derive from a woman aged 80 or older in good health.

In its sample, this clonotype was seen many times. This chain links TRBV6-5 with TRBJ1-2, with TRBD1 matching 11 bases. This CDR3 has 16 residues. Germline V gives CDR1 MNHEY, CDR2 SVGAGI. V gave up 5 bases and J gave up 4 bases; unmatched junction bases: 9. DNA for the CDR3: TGTGCCAGCAGTCTACAAACCGGGACAGGGGGCTATGGCTACACCTTC. It is translated as CASSLQTGTGGYGYTF.

V and J are TRBV7-9 and TRBJ1-5, with unresolved D. The CDR3 has 12 residues. Per the germline V gene, CDR1 is SEHNR and CDR2 is FQNEAQ (reference sequence). The V end was cut by 4 bases, the J end by 6 bases, with 7 bases between. The CDR3 region is CASSSEGQPQHF. The CDR3 DNA reads TGTGCCAGCAGCTCTGAGGGTCAGCCCCAGCATTTT.

The chain links TRBV28 to TRBJ2-7; D may be TRBD1 (5 bases). V gave up 4 bases and J gave up 5 bases, with 18 bases separating them. This CDR3 spans 15 amino acids. The V gene's germline CDR1 is MDHEN and CDR2 SYDVKM. The CDR3 loop is CASSSPGRAWDEQYF. In DNA form, the CDR3 reads TGTGCCAGCAGTTCCCCCGGCAGGGCGTGGGACGAGCAGTACTTC.

This clonotype appeared many times. The chain has TRBV18 and TRBJ2-1, with D possibly matching TRBD1 (5 bases). The germline gives CDR1 KGHSH, CDR2 LQKENI. The length of the CDR3 is 12 residues. V lost 1 base, J lost 13 bases, and 11 bases lay in between. Written as DNA, the CDR3 is TGTGCCAGCTCACCACAGGGGTTGGGACAGTTCTTC. Translation gives CASSPQGLGQFF.

This clonotype was counted between two and nine times. V usage is TRBV18 and J usage is TRBJ1-2; 7 nucleotides agree with TRBD1. CDR3 size: 16 residues. Germline CDR1 KGHSH, CDR2 LQKENI. J gave up 0 bases and V 4 bases, and 8 bases lay outside the gene matches. This chain's CDR3 is CASSHLFGTANYGYTF. Written as DNA, the CDR3 is TGTGCCAGCTCACACCTATTCGGGACAGCTAACTATGGCTACACCTTC.

In this sample, this clonotype turned up many times. The chain joins TRBV12-3 or TRBV12-4 to TRBJ2-7, with 9 nucleotides matching TRBD1. The trim removed 2 bases at V and 5 bases at J, leaving 7 bases unmatched. There are 15 residues in the CDR3. Here the CDR3 DNA reads TGTGCCAGCAGTTTATTTGGGACAGGGCGGAACGAGCAGTACTTC. Translation: CASSLFGTGRNEQYF.

The gene calls are TRBV28 and TRBJ2-1; D uncertain. The CDR3 totals 13 residues. V was trimmed by 1 base and J by 8 bases, leaving 9 bases between them. Germline lookup yields CDR1 MDHEN and CDR2 SYDVKM. CDR3 DNA: TGTGCCAGCAGTTTATTAAATCCCGATGAGCAGTTCTTC. It specifies CASSLLNPDEQFF.

This clonotype was detected a few times. Since a much larger clone is just one base distant, this may be a read error. The chain combines TRBV6-5 with TRBJ2-1; no definite D call. TRBJ2-7 explains the end of the DNA better; the J call may be wrong. In germline, CDR1 is MNHEY, CDR2 SVGAGI. CDR3 size: 16 residues. The CDR3 spells CASSYGGRSSYNEQYF. CDR3 bases: TGTGCCAGCAGTTACGGTGGACGGAGCTCCTACAATGAGCAGTACTTC.

The rearrangement links TRBV4-3 to TRBJ1-1; TRBD1 matches 7 bases. The CDR3 runs 15 residues. Losses at the gene ends were 2 bases for V and 1 base for J; bases not matched to a gene: 4. CDR1 LGHNA and CDR2 YSLEER come from the germline V gene. The CDR3 coding sequence is TGCGCCAGCAGCCAAACGACAGGGCGGAACACTGAAGCTTTCTTT. Residues: CASSQTTGRNTEAFF.

This clonotype was observed a few times. The chain links TRBV2 to TRBJ1-4; D is possibly TRBD1 (6 bases). CDR3 length equals 16 residues. Germline values: CDR1 SNHLY, CDR2 FYNNEI. Between the trimmed V and J ends, which lost 2 bases and 0 bases, there was a span of 10 bases. The chain's CDR3 is CASSERGQTTNEKLFF. The CDR3 DNA sequence: TGTGCCAGCAGTGAAAGAGGACAGACAACTAATGAAAAACTGTTTTTT.

Here the CDR3 reads CASSLARGGTPLHF. The CDR3 nucleotides read TGTGCCAGCAGCTTAGCGCGTGGGGGGACACCCCTCCACTTT. V gene TRBV7-9 combines with J gene TRBJ1-6; D may be TRBD1 (5 bases). The CDR3 is 14 residues long. The V end lost 0 bases, the J end lost 11 bases, and 11 bases lay between the germline ends. CDR1 and CDR2 (germline): SEHNR, FQNEAQ (reference sequence).

The chain employs TRBV6-2 or TRBV6-3 and TRBJ2-2; 7 bases map to TRBD1. CDR1 and CDR2 from the germline V gene are MNHEY and SVGEGT. The CDR3 has 15 amino acids. V shed 2 bases, J shed 7 bases, and the junction held 7 bases outside the gene matches. CDR3 sequence (DNA): TGTGCCAGCAGTTACGGCCTAACAGGGGTCGGGGAGCTGTTTTTT. Encoded protein: CASSYGLTGVGELFF.

A note on this clonotype: One junction end does not reproduce the germline sequence, and a read error may be involved. The chain has TRBV6-2 or TRBV6-3 and TRBJ1-4; D possibly corresponds to TRBD1 (6 bases). Per germline, CDR1 MNHEY and CDR2 SVGEGT. The length of the CDR3 is 15 residues. Here the CDR3 reads CASKTGIPTNGKLFF. The CDR3, as DNA: TGTGCCAGCAAGACAGGCATACCAACTAATGGAAAACTGTTTTTT.

A remark on this clonotype: This may be a read error: a much more frequent sequence differs by one nucleotide. The genes are TRBV5-1 and TRBJ2-7; D ambiguous. The CDR3 loop spans 14 amino acids. V lost 3 bases to trimming and J lost 7 bases, with 17 bases between them. CDR1 is SGHRS, CDR2 YFSETQ, per germline. The CDR3: CASSWRPDNNEQYF. The CDR3 region has the DNA TGCGCCAGCAGCTGGAGACCAGATAACAATGAGCAGTACTTC.

As to this clonotype: This may stem from a read error, because a much larger clone lies one nucleotide away. This CDR3 reads CVSSGGQGAAETQYF. The CDR3 nucleotides are TGTGTCAGCAGCGGGGGACAGGGGGCTGCAGAGACCCAGTACTTC. The rearrangement joins TRBV7-2 to TRBJ2-5, with 12 bases matching TRBD1. Germline V gene sequence: CDR1 SGHTA, CDR2 FQGNSA. The length of the CDR3 is 15 residues.

This clonotype was counted ten times or more. The rearrangement joins TRBV5-1 to TRBJ2-7, with no clear D. Germline CDR1 and CDR2: SGHRS and YFSETQ. The CDR3 contains 13 residues. Deletions cut 0 bases from V and 3 bases from J, with 7 bases between. CDR3 DNA sequence: TGCGCCAGCAGCTTGGACGGATACTACGAGCAGTACTTC. Translating gives CASSLDGYYEQYF.

This clonotype has a count of ten or more. This rearrangement joins TRBV5-1 to TRBJ1-2; 7 bases are shared with TRBD1. The ends lost 0 bases at V and 3 bases at J; junction bases unmatched: 11. This CDR3 has 17 residues. Germline V CDR1 and CDR2: SGHRS, YFSETQ. CDR3 region: CASSLAYPGQKYYGYTF. CDR3 nucleotide sequence: TGCGCCAGCAGCTTGGCCTATCCGGGACAGAAGTACTATGGCTACACCTTC.

The genes are TRBV2 and TRBJ2-7; D is ambiguous. Trimming left V 4 bases short and J 7 bases short, with 14 bases between. This CDR3 spans 13 amino acids. Germline CDR1 SNHLY, CDR2 FYNNEI. The CDR3 region is CASSVVRSTEQYF. CDR3 in DNA: TGTGCCAGCAGTGTAGTCAGATCTACGGAGCAGTACTTC.

Many counts were recorded for this clonotype. The chain employs TRBV7-2 and TRBJ2-4; D might be TRBD2 (6 bases). V was pared by 5 bases and J by 8 bases, with 13 bases between. The CDR3 totals 13 residues. Looked up from germline, CDR1 is SGHTA and CDR2 is FQGNSA. In nucleotides, the CDR3 is TGTGCCAGCAGCCGGCCGGGACTTTACATTCAGTACTTC. The encoded protein is CASSRPGLYIQYF.

This clonotype was detected many times. The chain couples TRBV7-2 to TRBJ2-7, with D hard to call. V was cut by 5 bases and J by 4 bases, with 9 bases left in between. Germline V lookup: CDR1 SGHTA, CDR2 FQGNSA. CDR3 length equals 12 residues. CDR3 DNA: TGTGCCAGCAGCAATCTTGGGTACGAGCAGTACTTC. Protein product: CASSNLGYEQYF.

The chain joins TRBV7-2 to TRBJ1-5; D call uncertain. Per germline, CDR1 SGHTA and CDR2 FQGNSA. Trimming shortened V by 5 bases and J by 3 bases, and 14 bases separated the two germline ends. This CDR3 has 15 amino acids. CDR3 residues: CASSQPGSFNQPQHF. The DNA of the CDR3 is TGTGCCAGCAGCCAACCCGGGTCCTTCAATCAGCCCCAGCATTTT.

The sample holds many counts of this clonotype. The chain is built from TRBV20-1 and TRBJ2-5, with D possibly being TRBD1 (6 bases). The CDR3 has 13 residues. Germline CDR1 reads DFQATT; CDR2 reads SNEGSKA (reference sequence). With 3 bases removed from V and 3 bases from J, the gap between germline ends came to 11 bases. The CDR3 is CSASGQSKETQYF. The CDR3 nucleotides read TGCAGTGCTAGCGGACAGTCCAAAGAGACCCAGTACTTC.

This clonotype was seen at least ten times. The gene calls are TRBV10-3 and TRBJ1-6; 8 bases are shared with TRBD1. From germline, CDR1 is ENHRY and CDR2 SYGVKD. This CDR3 is 15 amino acids long. J gave up 6 bases and V 7 bases, and 8 bases lay outside the gene matches. The CDR3 DNA reads as TGTGCCATCAAGTCCGGGACAGGAGTTAATTCACCCCTCCACTTT. It yields the protein CAIKSGTGVNSPLHF.

This chain uses TRBV27 with TRBJ2-5, with a possible D match to TRBD1 (5 bases). Germline CDR1 is MNHEY and CDR2 is SMNVEV (reference sequence). The length of the CDR3 is 15 residues. Trimming left V 7 bases short and J 2 bases short, with 17 bases between. CDR3 nucleotide sequence: TGTGCCAGCAAAGTCGCAAGGGGCCCGCAAGAGACCCAGTACTTC. Its protein product is CASKVARGPQETQYF.

Many counts were recorded for this clonotype. This rearrangement joins TRBV18 to TRBJ2-5, with 13 bases that match TRBD2. Germline values: CDR1 KGHSH, CDR2 LQKENI. The V and J ends lost 4 bases and 2 bases, in that order; junction bases with no gene match: 7. This CDR3 comprises 17 residues. The CDR3 DNA reads TGTGCCAGCTCACTAATGGGACTAGCGGGGAGACAAGAGACCCAGTACTTC. Its translation is CASSLMGLAGRQETQYF.

In the case of this clonotype: A read error may be the cause here, since a much bigger clone is one base away. This sequence joins TRBV5-1 and TRBJ2-5; TRBD1 is a possible D gene (5 bases). Germline CDR1 SGHRS, CDR2 YFSETQ. CDR3 size: 13 residues. V was clipped by 6 bases and J by 11 bases, with 20 bases between them. CDR3 bases: TGCGCCAGCACCCTAGGGGCTAACAATGAGCAGTACTTC. It specifies CASTLGANNEQYF.